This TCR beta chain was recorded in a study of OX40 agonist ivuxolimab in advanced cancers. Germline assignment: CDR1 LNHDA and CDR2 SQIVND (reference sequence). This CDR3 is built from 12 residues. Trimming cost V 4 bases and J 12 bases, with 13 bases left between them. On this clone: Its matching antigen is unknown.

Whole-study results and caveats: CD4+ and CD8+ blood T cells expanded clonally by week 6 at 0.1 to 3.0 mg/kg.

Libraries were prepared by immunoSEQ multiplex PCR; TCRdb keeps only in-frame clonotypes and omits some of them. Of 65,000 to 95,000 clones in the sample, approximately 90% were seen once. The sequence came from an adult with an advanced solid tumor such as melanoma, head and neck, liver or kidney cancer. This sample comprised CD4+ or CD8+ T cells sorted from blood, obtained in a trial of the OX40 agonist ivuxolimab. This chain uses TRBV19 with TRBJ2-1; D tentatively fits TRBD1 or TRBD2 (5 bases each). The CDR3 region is CASSRGREGQFF. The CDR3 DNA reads TGTGCCAGTAGTAGGGGCCGCGAGGGGCAGTTCTTC. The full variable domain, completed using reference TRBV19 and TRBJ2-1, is DGGITQSPKYLFRKEGQNVTLSCEQNLNHDAMYWYRQDPGQGLRLIYYSQIVNDFQKGDIAEGYSVSREKKESFPLTVTSAQKNPTAFYLCASSRGREGQFFGPGTRLTVL.